These T cell receptor beta chains were read from a single sample in a study of early T cells in non-severe SARS-CoV-2 infection. TCRdb passed the 5' RACE reads through MiXCR, listing each CDR3 protein once. This table holds approximately 64,000 distinct CDR3 sequences, roughly 18% found once. Here the sequenced sample was whole blood, taken at baseline. All receptors come from an adult who was a healthcare worker with PCR-confirmed SARS-CoV-2 infection or an uninfected control (not recorded which). Both conserved end residues are part of each CDR3. A D gene is named only where the DNA matches it firmly. For some rows the clone size is stated as once, few or many, or as a class when expanded; others skip it.

.,TRBJ2-3,.,TRBV7-6,TGTGCCAGCAGCGTAGGAGGCCAGGTAGATACGCAGTATTTT,CASSVGGQVDTQYF
few,TRBJ2-7,.,TRBV7-2,TGTGCCAGCGGCGCGTTCAGCGGGCCCTACGAGCAGTACTTC,CASGAFSGPYEQYF
.,TRBJ1-4,TRBD1,TRBV7-2,TGTGCCAGCAGCTTGACAGGGGTAAATGAAAAACTGTTTTTT,CASSLTGVNEKLFF
few,TRBJ1-1,.,TRBV20-1,TGCAGTGCTAGTCGGCGCTTGAACACTGAAGCTTTCTTT,CSASRRLNTEAFF
many,TRBJ2-3,TRBD1,TRBV6-1,TGTGCCAGCAGTGAAGGGACAGGGAGCACAGATACGCAGTATTTT,CASSEGTGSTDTQYF
.,TRBJ2-7,.,TRBV3-1,TGTGCCAGCAGGGACAAATCCTACGAGCAGTACTTC,CASRDKSYEQYF
few,TRBJ2-7,TRBD1,TRBV6-6,TGTGCCAGCAGTTTGCGACAGGGGGGGAATGGGCAGTACTTC,CASSLRQGGNGQYF
many,TRBJ2-1,TRBD2,TRBV11-2,TGTGCCAGCAGCTTAACCCTAGCGGGGGTTATTAATGAGCAGTTCTTC,CASSLTLAGVINEQFF
few,TRBJ1-2,.,TRBV7-9,TGTGCCAGCAGCTTATCAGGGGCCACTAACTATGGCTACACCTTC,CASSLSGATNYGYTF
.,TRBJ2-7,.,TRBV5-1,TGCGCCAGCAGCTTGGCGGGGAAGAAGAACGAGCAGTACTTC,CASSLAGKKNEQYF
many,TRBJ2-5,TRBD1,TRBV4-3,TGCGCCAGCAGCCAACTCGACAGGGACCAAGAGACCCAGTACTTC,CASSQLDRDQETQYF
.,TRBJ2-3,.,TRBV18,TGTGCCAGCTCTTGGGAATTAAATACGCAGTATTTT,CASSWELNTQYF
.,TRBJ1-1,.,TRBV5-4,TGTGCCAGCAGCTTGACCCAGAACACTGAAGCTTTCTTT,CASSLTQNTEAFF
few,TRBJ2-7,TRBD2,TRBV27,TGTGCCAGCAGTCCCTTCGGGACTAGCGGGGTCTCGGAGCAGTACTTC,CASSPFGTSGVSEQYF
many,TRBJ1-1,.,TRBV9,TGTGCCAGCAGCGTAGGTTCAGGGATGAACACTGAAGCTTTCTTT,CASSVGSGMNTEAFF
.,TRBJ1-5,TRBD1,TRBV18,TGTGCCAGCTCACATCGACAGGGCGCTAATCAGCCCCAGCATTTT,CASSHRQGANQPQHF
.,TRBJ2-7,.,TRBV3-1,TGTGCCAGCAGACGGACGGAGACCTACGAGCAGTACTTC,CASRRTETYEQYF
.,TRBJ1-4,.,TRBV19,TGTGCCAGTAGTTTGACGGTGGGTGAAAAACTGTTTTTT,CASSLTVGEKLFF
.,TRBJ2-7,TRBD2,TRBV19,TGTGCCAGTAGTACGGGACTAGCTTCCTACGAGCAGTACTTC,CASSTGLASYEQYF
few,TRBJ2-6,TRBD1,TRBV4-2,TGTGCCAGCAGCCAGGATGGACAGGGCTCTGGGGCCAACGTCCTGACTTTC,CASSQDGQGSGANVLTF
few,TRBJ2-3,.,TRBV6-2/TRBV6-3,TGTGCCAGCAGACCTCCCTTTGGGGCAGATACGCAGTATTTT,CASRPPFGADTQYF
.,TRBJ2-3,TRBD1,TRBV28,TGTGCCACCGGACAGGCCTACTCCACAGATACGCAGTATTTT,CATGQAYSTDTQYF
few,TRBJ1-5,.,TRBV7-9,TGTGCCAGCAGCTTAGAACAACATCAGCCCCAGCATTTT,CASSLEQHQPQHF
.,TRBJ2-1,.,TRBV5-4,TGTGCCAGCAGCTTGGAAACTAGAGGAATCGGTGAGCAGTTCTTC,CASSLETRGIGEQFF
.,TRBJ2-5,.,TRBV18,TGTGCCAGCTCACCAAACGGGTATGGACAAGAGACCCAGTACTTC,CASSPNGYGQETQYF
.,TRBJ2-4,TRBD1,TRBV7-9,TGTGCCAGCAGCCCGTCCCGGGACAGGGGACCAGCCAAAAACATTCGGTACTTC,CASSPSRDRGPAKNIRYF
.,TRBJ2-2,.,TRBV4-2,TGTGCCAGCAGCCAAGATTTGGGGAGTAGCCGGGAGCTGTTTTTT,CASSQDLGSSRELFF
many,TRBJ1-4,.,TRBV6-1,TGTGCCAGCAGTGATTACGGAGACAATGAAAAACTGTTTTTT,CASSDYGDNEKLFF
.,TRBJ2-1,.,TRBV9,TGTGCCAGCAGCGTAGTTCCGGGCTCATCGGGTGAGCAGTTCTTC,CASSVVPGSSGEQFF
few,TRBJ2-1,.,TRBV11-2,TGTGCCAGCAGCCCGGAGCGGGTTTCCTACAATGAGCAGTTCTTC,CASSPERVSYNEQFF
.,TRBJ2-5,.,TRBV3-1,TGTGCCAGCAGCCAAGAAGTGCTAGCTCAAGAGACCCAGTACTTC,CASSQEVLAQETQYF
.,TRBJ2-7,TRBD1,TRBV27,TGTGCCAGCATGCGGACAGGGACCTACGAGCAGTACTTC,CASMRTGTYEQYF
few,TRBJ2-7,.,TRBV11-2,TGTGCCAGCAGCAATAACGCGGTAGCGGTGGACGAGCAGTACTTC,CASSNNAVAVDEQYF
.,TRBJ2-1,TRBD2,TRBV3-1,TGTGCCAGCAGCCAAGTAGCGGGAGGCCGGAGTGAGCAGTTCTTC,CASSQVAGGRSEQFF
.,TRBJ2-7,TRBD2,TRBV27,TGTGCCAGCAGACGTGGGAGTAGCGGGGGGGTCTCCTACGAGCAGTACTTC,CASRRGSSGGVSYEQYF
many,TRBJ1-4,.,TRBV29-1,TGCAGCGTTGTGGCACCTAATAATGAAAAACTGTTTTTT,CSVVAPNNEKLFF
.,TRBJ2-1,TRBD2,TRBV5-1,TGCGCCAGCAGTTGGCGGGAGTCGTACAATGAGCAGTTCTTC,CASSWRESYNEQFF
.,TRBJ2-7,.,TRBV7-6,TGTGCCAGCAGTGCCAACCAGGGGGGGACTCACGAGCAGTACTTC,CASSANQGGTHEQYF
.,TRBJ2-3,.,TRBV20-1,TGCAGTGCTAGTATGGGGGCGGCAGATACGCAGTATTTT,CSASMGAADTQYF
.,TRBJ2-2,.,TRBV7-2,TGTGCCAGCAGCTTGAAACAGAACACCGGGGAGCTGTTTTTT,CASSLKQNTGELFF
few,TRBJ2-1,TRBD1,TRBV2,TGTGCCAGCAGCGGACAGGGCGATGAGCAGTTCTTC,CASSGQGDEQFF
.,TRBJ2-5,.,TRBV6-6,TGTGCCAGCAGGGAAACCGGGACCCAAGAGACCCAGTACTTC,CASRETGTQETQYF
.,TRBJ1-5,.,TRBV19,TGTGCCACCAGTAATCCTAGGAAACCAAATCAGCCCCAGCATTTT,CATSNPRKPNQPQHF
many,TRBJ2-1,.,TRBV18,TGTGCCAGCTCACCAACCCGGGTGAGGGTCGATGAGCAGTTCTTC,CASSPTRVRVDEQFF
.,TRBJ2-3,TRBD2,TRBV20-1,TGCAGTGCTGACGCTAGCGGGAGGGTATCAGATACGCAGTATTTT,CSADASGRVSDTQYF
few,TRBJ2-3,TRBD1,TRBV7-6,TGTGCCAGCAGCTTGGACAGGGATGGAGATACGCAGTATTTT,CASSLDRDGDTQYF
few,TRBJ1-6,.,TRBV18,TGTGCCAGCTCATCAAGAGGACAGACAAATTCACCCCTCCACTTT,CASSSRGQTNSPLHF
.,TRBJ2-5,.,TRBV7-9,TGTGCCAGCAGCCTGACCATCGGAGAGACCCAGTACTTC,CASSLTIGETQYF
.,TRBJ1-5,.,TRBV5-8,TGTGCCAGCAGCCGTACAGGGTATAGCAATCAGCCCCAGCATTTT,CASSRTGYSNQPQHF